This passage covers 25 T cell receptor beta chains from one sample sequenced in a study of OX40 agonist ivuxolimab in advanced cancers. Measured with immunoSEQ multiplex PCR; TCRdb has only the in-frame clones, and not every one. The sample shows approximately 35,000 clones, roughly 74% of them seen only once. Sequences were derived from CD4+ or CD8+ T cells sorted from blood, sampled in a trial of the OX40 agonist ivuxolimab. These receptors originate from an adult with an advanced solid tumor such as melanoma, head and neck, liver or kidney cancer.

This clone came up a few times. CDR3 sequence: CASMGGTGGQPQHF. The CDR3 DNA sequence: TGTGCCAGCATGGGAGGGACAGGGGGACAGCCCCAGCATTTT. The rearrangement uses TRBV2 and TRBJ1-5; 11 bases fit TRBD1. CDR1 and CDR2 (germline): SNHLY, FYNNEI. With 7 bases clipped from V and 7 bases from J, the junction kept 6 bases outside the gene matches. CDR3 length equals 14 residues.

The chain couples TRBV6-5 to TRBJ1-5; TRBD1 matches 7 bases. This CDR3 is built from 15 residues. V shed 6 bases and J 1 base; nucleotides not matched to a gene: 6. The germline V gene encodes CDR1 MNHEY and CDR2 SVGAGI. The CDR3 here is CASRPRGGSNQPQHF. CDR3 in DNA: TGTGCCAGCAGGCCCAGGGGGGGGAGCAATCAGCCCCAGCATTTT.

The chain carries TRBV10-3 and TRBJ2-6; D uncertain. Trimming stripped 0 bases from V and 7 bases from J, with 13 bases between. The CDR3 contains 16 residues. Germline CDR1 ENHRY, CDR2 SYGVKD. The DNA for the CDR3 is TGTGCCATCAGTGAGTCCACAGCCTCTCTCGCCAACGTCCTGACTTTC. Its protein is CAISESTASLANVLTF.

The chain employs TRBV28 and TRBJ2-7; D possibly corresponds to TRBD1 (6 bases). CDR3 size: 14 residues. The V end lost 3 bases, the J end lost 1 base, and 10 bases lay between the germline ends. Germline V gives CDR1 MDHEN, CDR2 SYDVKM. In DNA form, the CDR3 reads TGTGCCAGCAGTTTTCTTAGGGGGTCCTACGAGCAGTACGTC. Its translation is CASSFLRGSYEQYV.

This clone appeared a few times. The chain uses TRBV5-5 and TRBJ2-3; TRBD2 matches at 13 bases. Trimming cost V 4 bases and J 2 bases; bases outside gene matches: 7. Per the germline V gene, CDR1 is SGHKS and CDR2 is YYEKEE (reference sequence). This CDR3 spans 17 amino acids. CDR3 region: CASSTGLAGANTDTQYF. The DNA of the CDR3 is TGTGCCAGCAGCACCGGACTAGCGGGGGCAAACACAGATACGCAGTATTTT.

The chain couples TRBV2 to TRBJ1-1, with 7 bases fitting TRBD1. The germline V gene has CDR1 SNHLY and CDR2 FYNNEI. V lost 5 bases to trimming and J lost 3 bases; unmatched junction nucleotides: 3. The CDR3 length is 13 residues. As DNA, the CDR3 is TGTGCCAGCAGTCAAGGGGGCTACACTGAAGCTTTCTTT. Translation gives CASSQGGYTEAFF.

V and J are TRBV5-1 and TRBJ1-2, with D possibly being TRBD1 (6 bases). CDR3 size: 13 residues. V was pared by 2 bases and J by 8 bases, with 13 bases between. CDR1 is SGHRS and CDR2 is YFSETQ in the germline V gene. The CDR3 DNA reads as TGCGCCAGCAGCTTCTCGGACAGCCAGGGCTACACCTTC. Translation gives CASSFSDSQGYTF. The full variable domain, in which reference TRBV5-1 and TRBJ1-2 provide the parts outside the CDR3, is KAGVTQTPRYLIKTRGQQVTLSCSPISGHRSVSWYQQTPGQGLQFLFEYFSETQRNKGNFPGRFSGRQFSNSRSEMNVSTLELGDSALYLCASSFSDSQGYTFGSGTRLTVV.

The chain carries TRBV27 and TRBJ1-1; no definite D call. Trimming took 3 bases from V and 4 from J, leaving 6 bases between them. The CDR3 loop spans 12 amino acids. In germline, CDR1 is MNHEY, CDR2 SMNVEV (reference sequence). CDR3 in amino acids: CASSFIGTEAFF. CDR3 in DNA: TGTGCCAGCAGTTTCATAGGCACTGAAGCTTTCTTT.

The CDR3 sequence is CASSLAQLSSEQYF. DNA of the CDR3: TGCGCCAGCAGCTTGGCACAGCTATCCAGCGAGCAGTACTTC. This chain connects TRBV5-1 to TRBJ2-7; D gene ambiguous. Looked up from germline, CDR1 is SGHRS and CDR2 is YFSETQ. This CDR3 is 14 amino acids long. V was cut by 0 bases and J by 6 bases, with 13 bases left in between.

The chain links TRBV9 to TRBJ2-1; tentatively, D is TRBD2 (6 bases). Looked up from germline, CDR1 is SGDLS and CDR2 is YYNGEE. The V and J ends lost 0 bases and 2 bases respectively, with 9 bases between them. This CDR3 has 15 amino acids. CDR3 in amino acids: CASSVGDSTYNEQFF. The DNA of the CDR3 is TGTGCCAGCAGCGTAGGGGACTCCACCTACAATGAGCAGTTCTTC.

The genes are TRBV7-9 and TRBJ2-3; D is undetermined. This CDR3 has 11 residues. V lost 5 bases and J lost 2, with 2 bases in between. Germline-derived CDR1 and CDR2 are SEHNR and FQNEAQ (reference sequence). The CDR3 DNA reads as TGTGCCAGCAGCAACACAGATACGCAGTATTTT. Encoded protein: CASSNTDTQYF.

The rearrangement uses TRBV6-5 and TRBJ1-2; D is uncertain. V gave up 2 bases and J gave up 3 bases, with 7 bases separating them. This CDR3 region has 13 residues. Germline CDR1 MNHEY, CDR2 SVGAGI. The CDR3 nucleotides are TGTGCCAGCAGTTACGCGGTCGACTATGGCTACACCTTC. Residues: CASSYAVDYGYTF.

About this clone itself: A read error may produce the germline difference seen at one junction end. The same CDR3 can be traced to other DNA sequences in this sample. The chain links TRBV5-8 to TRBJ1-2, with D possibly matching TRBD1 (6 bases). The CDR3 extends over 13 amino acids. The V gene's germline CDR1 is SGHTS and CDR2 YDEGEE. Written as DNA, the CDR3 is TGTGCCAGCAGCTTGAGGGGGTCCAGTGGCTACACTTTC. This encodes CASSLRGSSGYTF.

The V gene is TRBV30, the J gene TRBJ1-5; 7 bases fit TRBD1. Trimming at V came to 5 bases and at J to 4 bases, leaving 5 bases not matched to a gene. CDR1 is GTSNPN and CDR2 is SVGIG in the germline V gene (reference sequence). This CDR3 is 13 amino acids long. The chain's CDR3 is CAWGRDRNQPQHF. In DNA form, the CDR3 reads TGTGCCTGGGGTCGGGACAGAAATCAGCCCCAGCATTTT.

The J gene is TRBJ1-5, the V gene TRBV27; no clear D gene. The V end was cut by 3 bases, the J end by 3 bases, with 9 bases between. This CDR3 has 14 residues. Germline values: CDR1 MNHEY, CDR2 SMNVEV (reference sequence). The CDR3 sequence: CASSFEANNQPQHF. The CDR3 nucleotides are TGTGCCAGCAGTTTTGAAGCAAACAATCAGCCCCAGCATTTT.

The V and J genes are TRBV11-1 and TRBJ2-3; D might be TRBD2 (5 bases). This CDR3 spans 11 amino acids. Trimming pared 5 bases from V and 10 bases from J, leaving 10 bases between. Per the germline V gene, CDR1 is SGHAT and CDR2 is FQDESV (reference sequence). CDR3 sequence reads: CASSAGESQYF. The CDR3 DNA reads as TGTGCCAGCAGCGCCGGGGAGTCGCAGTATTTT.

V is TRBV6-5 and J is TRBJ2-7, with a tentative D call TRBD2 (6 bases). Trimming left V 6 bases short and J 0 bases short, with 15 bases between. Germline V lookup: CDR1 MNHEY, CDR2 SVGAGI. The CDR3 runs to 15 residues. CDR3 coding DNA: TGTGCCAGCAGCGGTCCGGGACTGCGCTCCTACGAGCAGTACTTC. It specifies CASSGPGLRSYEQYF.

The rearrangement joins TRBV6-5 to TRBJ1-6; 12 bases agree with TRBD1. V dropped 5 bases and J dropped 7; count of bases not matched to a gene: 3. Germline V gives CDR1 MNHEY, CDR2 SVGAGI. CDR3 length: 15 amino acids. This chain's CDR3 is CASSAGTGGNSPLHF. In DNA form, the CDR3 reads TGTGCCAGCAGTGCCGGGACAGGGGGCAATTCACCCCTCCACTTT.

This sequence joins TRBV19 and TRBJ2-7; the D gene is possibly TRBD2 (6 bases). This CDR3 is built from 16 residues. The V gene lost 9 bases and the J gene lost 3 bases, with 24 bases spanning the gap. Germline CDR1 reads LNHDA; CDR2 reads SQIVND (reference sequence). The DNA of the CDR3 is TGTGCCAGGGCTGGCGGGATGAGGGTCGAGGACTACGAGCAGTACTTC. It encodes CARAGGMRVEDYEQYF.

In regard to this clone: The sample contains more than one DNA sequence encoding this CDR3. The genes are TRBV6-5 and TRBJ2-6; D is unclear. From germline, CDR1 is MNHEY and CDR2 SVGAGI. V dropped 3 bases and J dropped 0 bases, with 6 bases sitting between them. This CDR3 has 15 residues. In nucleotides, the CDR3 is TGTGCCAGCAGTTATACGGGCTCTGGGGCCAACGTCCTGACTTTC. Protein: CASSYTGSGANVLTF.

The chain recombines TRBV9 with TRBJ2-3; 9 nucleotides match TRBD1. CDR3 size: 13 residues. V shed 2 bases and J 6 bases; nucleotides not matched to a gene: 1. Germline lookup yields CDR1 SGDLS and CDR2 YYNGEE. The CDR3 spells CASSVTGGDTQYF. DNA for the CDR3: TGTGCCAGCAGCGTCACAGGGGGCGATACGCAGTATTTT.

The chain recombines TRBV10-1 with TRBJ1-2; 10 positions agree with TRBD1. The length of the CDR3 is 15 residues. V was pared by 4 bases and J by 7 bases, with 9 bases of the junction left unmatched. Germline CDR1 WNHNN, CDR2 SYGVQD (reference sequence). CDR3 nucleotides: TGCGCCAGCAGTGTGCGGGACAGGGGATTTGCTGGCTACACCTTC. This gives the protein CASSVRDRGFAGYTF.

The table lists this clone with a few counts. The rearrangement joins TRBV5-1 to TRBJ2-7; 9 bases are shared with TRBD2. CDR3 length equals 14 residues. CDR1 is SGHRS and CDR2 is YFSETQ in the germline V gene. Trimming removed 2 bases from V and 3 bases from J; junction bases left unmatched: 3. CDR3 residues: CASSLAGGYYEQYV. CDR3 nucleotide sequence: TGCGCCAGCAGCTTAGCGGGGGGTTACTACGAGCAGTACGTC.

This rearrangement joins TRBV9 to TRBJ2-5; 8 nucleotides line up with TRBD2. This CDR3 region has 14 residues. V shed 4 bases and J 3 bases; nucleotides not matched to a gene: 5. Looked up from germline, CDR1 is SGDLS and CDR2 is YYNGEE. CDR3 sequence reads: CASSLGLAEETQYF. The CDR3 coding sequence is TGTGCCAGCAGCCTCGGACTAGCAGAAGAGACCCAGTACTTC.

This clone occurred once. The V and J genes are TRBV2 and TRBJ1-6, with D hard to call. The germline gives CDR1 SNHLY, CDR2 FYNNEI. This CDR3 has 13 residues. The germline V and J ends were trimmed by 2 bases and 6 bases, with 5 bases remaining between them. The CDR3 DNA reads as TGTGCCAGCAGTGAAATGGGTAATTCACCCCTCCACTTT. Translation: CASSEMGNSPLHF.